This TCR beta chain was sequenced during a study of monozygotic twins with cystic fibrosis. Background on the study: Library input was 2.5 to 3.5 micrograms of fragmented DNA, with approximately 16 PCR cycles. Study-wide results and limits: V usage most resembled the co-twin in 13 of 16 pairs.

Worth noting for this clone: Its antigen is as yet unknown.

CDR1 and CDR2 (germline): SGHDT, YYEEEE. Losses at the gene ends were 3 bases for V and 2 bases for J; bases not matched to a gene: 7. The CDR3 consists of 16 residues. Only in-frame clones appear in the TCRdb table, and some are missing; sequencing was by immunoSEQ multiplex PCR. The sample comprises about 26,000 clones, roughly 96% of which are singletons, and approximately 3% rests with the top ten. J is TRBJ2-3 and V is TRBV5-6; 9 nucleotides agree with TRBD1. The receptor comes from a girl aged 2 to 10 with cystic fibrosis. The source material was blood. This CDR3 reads CASSYRGPGNTDTQYF. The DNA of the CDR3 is TGTGCCAGCAGCTACAGGGGGCCGGGGAACACAGATACGCAGTATTTT.